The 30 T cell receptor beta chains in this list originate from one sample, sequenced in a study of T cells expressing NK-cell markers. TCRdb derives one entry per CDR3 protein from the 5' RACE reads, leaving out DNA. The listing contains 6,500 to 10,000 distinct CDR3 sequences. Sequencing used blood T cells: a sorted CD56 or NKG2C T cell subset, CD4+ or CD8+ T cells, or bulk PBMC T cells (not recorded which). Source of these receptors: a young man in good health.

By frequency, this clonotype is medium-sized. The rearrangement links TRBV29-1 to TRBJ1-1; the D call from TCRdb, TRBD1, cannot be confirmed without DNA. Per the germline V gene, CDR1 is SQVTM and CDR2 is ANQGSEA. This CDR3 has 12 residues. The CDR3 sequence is CSAKIRVTEAFF. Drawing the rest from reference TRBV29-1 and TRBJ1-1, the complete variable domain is SAVISQKPSRDICQRGTSLTIQCQVDSQVTMMFWYRQQPGQSLTLIATANQGSEATYESGFVIDKFPISRPNLTFSTLTVSNMSPEDSSIYLCSAKIRVTEAFFGQGTRLTVV.

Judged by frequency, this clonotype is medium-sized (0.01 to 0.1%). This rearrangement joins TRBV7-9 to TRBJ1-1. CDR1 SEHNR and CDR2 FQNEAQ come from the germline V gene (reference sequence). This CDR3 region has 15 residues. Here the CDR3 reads CASSLGSSMNTEAFF.

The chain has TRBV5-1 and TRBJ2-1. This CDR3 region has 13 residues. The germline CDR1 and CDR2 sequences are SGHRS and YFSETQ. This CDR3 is CASNWDSYNEQFF.

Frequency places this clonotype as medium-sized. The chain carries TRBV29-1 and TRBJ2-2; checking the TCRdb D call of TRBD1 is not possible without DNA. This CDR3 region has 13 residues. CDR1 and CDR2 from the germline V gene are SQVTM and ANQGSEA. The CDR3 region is CSVKGGNTGELFF.

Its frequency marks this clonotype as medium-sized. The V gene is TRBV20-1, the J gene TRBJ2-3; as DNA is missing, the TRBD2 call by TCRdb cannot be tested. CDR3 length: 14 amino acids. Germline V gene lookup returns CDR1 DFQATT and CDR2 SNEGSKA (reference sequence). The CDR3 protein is CSAISGRFTDTQYF.

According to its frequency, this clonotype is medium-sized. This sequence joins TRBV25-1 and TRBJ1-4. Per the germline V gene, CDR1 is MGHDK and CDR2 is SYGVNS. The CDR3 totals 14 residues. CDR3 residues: CASSETSFNEKLFF. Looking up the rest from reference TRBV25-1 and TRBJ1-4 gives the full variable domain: EADIYQTPRYLVIGTGKKITLECSQTMGHDKMYWYQQDPGMELHLIHYSYGVNSTEKGDLSSESTVSRIRTEHFPLTLESARPSHTSQYLCASSETSFNEKLFFGSGTQLSVL.

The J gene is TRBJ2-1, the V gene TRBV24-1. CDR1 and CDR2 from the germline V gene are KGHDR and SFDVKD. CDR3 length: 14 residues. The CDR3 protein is CATSKGISYNEQFF.

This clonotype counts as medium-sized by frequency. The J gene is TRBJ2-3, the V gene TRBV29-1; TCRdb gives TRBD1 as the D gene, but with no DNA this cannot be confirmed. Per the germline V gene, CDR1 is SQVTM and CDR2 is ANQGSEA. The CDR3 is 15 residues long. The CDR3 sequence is CSVELASPEADTQYF.

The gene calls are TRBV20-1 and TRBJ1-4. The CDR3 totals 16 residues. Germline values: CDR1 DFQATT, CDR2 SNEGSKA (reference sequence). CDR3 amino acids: CSASLLRTLSNEKLFF.

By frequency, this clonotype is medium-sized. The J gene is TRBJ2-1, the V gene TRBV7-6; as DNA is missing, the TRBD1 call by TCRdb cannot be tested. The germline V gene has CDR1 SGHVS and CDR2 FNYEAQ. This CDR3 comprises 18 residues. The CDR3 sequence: CASSPHRVGGAPYNEQFF.

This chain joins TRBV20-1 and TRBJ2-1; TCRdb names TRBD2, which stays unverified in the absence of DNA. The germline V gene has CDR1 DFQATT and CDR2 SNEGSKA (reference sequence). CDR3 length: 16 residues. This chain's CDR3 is CSARQAGAGLYNEQFF.

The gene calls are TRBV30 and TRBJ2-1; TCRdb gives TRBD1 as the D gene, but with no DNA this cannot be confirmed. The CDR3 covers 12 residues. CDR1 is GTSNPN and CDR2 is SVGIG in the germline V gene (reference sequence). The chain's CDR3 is CAWSPPGDEQFF.

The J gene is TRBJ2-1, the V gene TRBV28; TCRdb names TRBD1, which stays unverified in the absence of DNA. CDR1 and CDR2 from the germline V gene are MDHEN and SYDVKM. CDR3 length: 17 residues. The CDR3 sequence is CASSLGFRGSSYNEQFF. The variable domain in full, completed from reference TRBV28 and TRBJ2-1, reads DVKVTQSSRYLVKRTGEKVFLECVQDMDHENMFWYRQDPGLGLRLIYFSYDVKMKEKGDIPEGYSVSREKKERFSLILESASTNQTSMYLCASSLGFRGSSYNEQFFGPGTRLTVL.

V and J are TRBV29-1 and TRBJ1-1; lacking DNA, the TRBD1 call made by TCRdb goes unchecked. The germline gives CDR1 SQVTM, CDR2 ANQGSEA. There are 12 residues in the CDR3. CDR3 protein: CSGSGGTGEAFF.

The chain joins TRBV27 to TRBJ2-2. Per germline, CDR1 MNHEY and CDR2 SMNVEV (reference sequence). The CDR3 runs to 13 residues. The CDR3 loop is CASSLGMQGELFF.

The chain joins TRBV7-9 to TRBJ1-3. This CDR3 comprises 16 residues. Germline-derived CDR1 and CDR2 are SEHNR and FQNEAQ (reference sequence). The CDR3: CASSLGAPSSGNTIYF. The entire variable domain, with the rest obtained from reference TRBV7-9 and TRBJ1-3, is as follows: DTGVSQNPRHKITKRGQNVTFRCDPISEHNRLYWYRQTLGQGPEFLTYFQNEAQLEKSRLLSDRFSAERPKGSFSTLEIQRTEQGDSAMYLCASSLGAPSSGNTIYFGEGSWLTVV.

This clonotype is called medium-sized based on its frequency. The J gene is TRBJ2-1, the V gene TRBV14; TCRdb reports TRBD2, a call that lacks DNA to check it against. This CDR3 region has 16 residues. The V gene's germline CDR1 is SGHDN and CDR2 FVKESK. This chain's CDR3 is CASSQDGRVIYNEQFF.

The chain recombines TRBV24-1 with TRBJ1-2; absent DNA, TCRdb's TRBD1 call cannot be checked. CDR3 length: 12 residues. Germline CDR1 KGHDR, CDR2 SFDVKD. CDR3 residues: CATWGQHYGYTF.

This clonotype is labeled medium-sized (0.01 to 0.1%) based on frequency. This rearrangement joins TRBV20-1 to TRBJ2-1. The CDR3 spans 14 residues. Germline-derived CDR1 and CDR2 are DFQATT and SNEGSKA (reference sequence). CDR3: CSARSWTTDNEQFF.

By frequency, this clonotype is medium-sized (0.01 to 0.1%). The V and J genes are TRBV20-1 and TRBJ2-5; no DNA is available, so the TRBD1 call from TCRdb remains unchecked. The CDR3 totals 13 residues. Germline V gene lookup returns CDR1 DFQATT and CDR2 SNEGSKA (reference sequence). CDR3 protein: CSHYRDTEETQYF.

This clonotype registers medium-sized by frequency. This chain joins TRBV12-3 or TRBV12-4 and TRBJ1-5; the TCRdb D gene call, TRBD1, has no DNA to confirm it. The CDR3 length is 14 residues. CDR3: CASSWGGQDQPQHF.

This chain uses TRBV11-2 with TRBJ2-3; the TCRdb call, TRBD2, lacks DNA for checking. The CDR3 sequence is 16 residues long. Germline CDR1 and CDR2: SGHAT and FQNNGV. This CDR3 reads CASSFGYPRGTDTQYF.

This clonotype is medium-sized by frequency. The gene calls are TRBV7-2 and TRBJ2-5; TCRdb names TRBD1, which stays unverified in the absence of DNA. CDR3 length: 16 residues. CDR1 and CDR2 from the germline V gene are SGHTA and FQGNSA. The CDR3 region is CASSLAGTGGGETQYF.

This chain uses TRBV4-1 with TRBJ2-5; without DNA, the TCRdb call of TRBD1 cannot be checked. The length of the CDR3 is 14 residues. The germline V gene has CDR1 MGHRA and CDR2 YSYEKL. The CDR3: CASSPAGGQETQYF.

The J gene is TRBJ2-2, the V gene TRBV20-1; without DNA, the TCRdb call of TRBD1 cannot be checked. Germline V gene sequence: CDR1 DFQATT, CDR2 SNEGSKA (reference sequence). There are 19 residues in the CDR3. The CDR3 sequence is CSAPHPWTGGGLNTGELFF.

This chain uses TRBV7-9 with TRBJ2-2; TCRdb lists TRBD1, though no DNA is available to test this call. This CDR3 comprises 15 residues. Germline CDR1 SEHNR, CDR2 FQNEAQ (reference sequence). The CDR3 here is CASSRTTGELGELFF.

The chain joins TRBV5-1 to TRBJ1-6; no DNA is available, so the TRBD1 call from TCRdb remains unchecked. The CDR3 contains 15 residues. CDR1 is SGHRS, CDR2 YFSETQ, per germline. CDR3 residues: CASSLAGGENSPLHF.

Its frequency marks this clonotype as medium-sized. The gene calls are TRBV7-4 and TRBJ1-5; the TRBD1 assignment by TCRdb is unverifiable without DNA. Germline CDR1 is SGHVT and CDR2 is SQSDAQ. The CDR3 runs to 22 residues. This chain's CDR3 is CASSLALSTTSVGPHSNQPQHF.

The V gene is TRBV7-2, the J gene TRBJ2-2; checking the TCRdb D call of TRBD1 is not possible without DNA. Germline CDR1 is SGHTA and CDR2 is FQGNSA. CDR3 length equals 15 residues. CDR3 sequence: CASSPQGSNTGELFF.

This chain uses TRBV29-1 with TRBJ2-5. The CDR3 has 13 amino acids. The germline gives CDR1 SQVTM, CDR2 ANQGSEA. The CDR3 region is CSVGPENQETQYF.